Shown below are 14 T cell receptor beta chains from a single sample sequenced in a study of cytomegalovirus exposure and HLA in healthy donors. The PCR used 60 Vbeta and 13 Jbeta primers. Sequenced by immunoSEQ multiplex PCR; TCRdb stores in-frame clones only, minus some. Of some 130,000 clones detected, roughly 83% appear once; the ten largest clones hold less than 2%. Material for sequencing was PBMCs. Receptors were obtained from a man aged 35 to 55 in good health and CMV-seronegative.

This clone was recorded once. The CDR3 nucleotides read TGTGCCAGCAGCCTACCCGTGGATGGGCAGCATAATTCACCCCTCCACTTT. It yields the protein CASSLPVDGQHNSPLHF. V is TRBV7-9 and J is TRBJ1-6; no clear D gene. The V end lost 5 bases, the J end lost 5 bases, and 19 bases lay between the germline ends. CDR1 and CDR2 (germline): SEHNR, FQNEAQ (reference sequence). This CDR3 spans 17 amino acids.

The chain is built from TRBV27 and TRBJ2-1, with D tentatively TRBD1 (5 bases). This CDR3 contains 14 residues. The V gene lost 5 bases and the J gene lost 6 bases, with 14 bases spanning the gap. Germline CDR1 and CDR2: MNHEY and SMNVEV (reference sequence). This CDR3 is CASSRFREGNEQFF. DNA of the CDR3: TGTGCCAGCAGTCGTTTCAGGGAAGGCAATGAGCAGTTCTTC.

The chain joins TRBV6-1 to TRBJ1-5, with D maybe TRBD1 (5 bases). CDR3 length equals 12 residues. V was shortened by 10 bases and J by 4 bases, with 11 bases between the two germline ends. Germline loops: CDR1 MNHNS, CDR2 SASEGT. The CDR3 is CATGRGNQPQHF. The CDR3 nucleotides are TGTGCCACGGGACGGGGGAATCAGCCCCAGCATTTT.

The chain joins TRBV6-5 to TRBJ2-3; a weak D match, TRBD2 (5 bases). Germline V gene sequence: CDR1 MNHEY, CDR2 SVGAGI. The CDR3 sequence is 13 residues long. Trimming stripped 8 bases from V and 3 bases from J, with 12 bases between. The CDR3 region is CASGVGDTDTQYF. CDR3 DNA: TGTGCCAGCGGGGTCGGGGATACAGATACGCAGTATTTT.

The chain is built from TRBV6-5 and TRBJ1-1, with a weak D call TRBD1 (6 bases). CDR1 and CDR2 from the germline V gene are MNHEY and SVGAGI. The CDR3 extends over 15 amino acids. Deletions cut 1 base from V and 4 bases from J, with 13 bases between. Here the CDR3 DNA reads TGTGCCAGCAGTTACTTGCCAGGGGTTGTCACTGAAGCTTTCTTT. As protein: CASSYLPGVVTEAFF.

This chain connects TRBV21-1 to TRBJ2-1; TRBD1 is the table's D call and was not checked against the DNA. TRBV21-1 is designated a pseudogene. CDR3 length: 15 residues. The CDR3 here is CASSKYVPGLNEQFF. In DNA, the CDR3 is TGTGCCAGCAGCAAATATGTTCCAGGGTTAAATGAGCAGTTCTTC.

The chain has TRBV11-1 and TRBJ1-2; TRBD1 might be the D (5 bases). V lost 4 bases, J lost 2 bases, and 14 bases lay in between. Germline CDR1 SGHAT, CDR2 FQDESV (reference sequence). This CDR3 spans 15 amino acids. The CDR3 spells CASSSNQGSNYGYTF. The CDR3 DNA reads as TGTGCCAGCAGCTCAAACCAGGGTTCGAACTATGGCTACACCTTC.

This clone turned up a few times. A read error may account for a junction end that differs from germline. The V gene is TRBV7-9, the J gene TRBJ1-1, with D tentatively TRBD1 (5 bases). This CDR3 has 12 residues. Germline V CDR1 and CDR2: SEHNR, FQNEAQ (reference sequence). The DNA of the CDR3 is TGTTCCAGCAGCGACAGTTGGAGTGGAGCTTTCTTT. Translated: CSSSDSWSGAFF.

The rearrangement uses TRBV4-1 and TRBJ2-6; tentative D call: TRBD2 (7 bases). CDR1 and CDR2 from the germline V gene are MGHRA and YSYEKL. The CDR3 runs 17 residues. The V and J ends lost 3 bases and 0 bases respectively, with 12 bases between them. Written as DNA, the CDR3 is TGCGCCAGCAGCCAGGGGGGGGCCATCTCTGGGGCCAACGTCCTGACTTTC. The encoded protein is CASSQGGAISGANVLTF.

CDR3 sequence: CASRPRRTGGDEQYF. In DNA form, the CDR3 reads TGTGCCAGCAGACCAAGGCGGACAGGGGGTGACGAGCAGTACTTC. The rearrangement links TRBV28 to TRBJ2-7; 10 bases match TRBD1. Germline CDR1 reads MDHEN; CDR2 reads SYDVKM. With V trimmed by 6 bases and J by 5 bases, 10 bases remained unmatched. The CDR3 is 15 amino acids.

The CDR3 DNA is TGTGCCAGCAGCCAATTCAGGGCAGGTGAGCAGTTCTTC. Its translation: CASSQFRAGEQFF. The rearrangement links TRBV5-6 to TRBJ2-1; D is possibly TRBD1 (5 bases). This CDR3 has 13 residues. V shed 4 bases and J shed 9 bases, with 14 bases lying between them. From germline, CDR1 is SGHDT and CDR2 YYEEEE.

The chain links TRBV2 to TRBJ2-7, with TRBD2 matching over 8 bases. V shed 4 bases, J shed 5 bases, and the junction held 10 bases outside the gene matches. The CDR3 is made up of 15 amino acids. Germline loops: CDR1 SNHLY, CDR2 FYNNEI. The CDR3 is CASSVGEREINEQYF. The CDR3 DNA follows: TGTGCCAGCAGTGTCGGGGAGCGGGAGATCAACGAGCAGTACTTC.

In this sample, this clone turned up once. This chain's CDR3 is CASTLEVGSYEQYF. Written as DNA, the CDR3 is TGTGCCAGCACGCTGGAGGTGGGCTCCTACGAGCAGTACTTC. The chain links TRBV6-1 to TRBJ2-7, with D perhaps matching TRBD2 (5 bases). The CDR3 loop spans 14 amino acids. The ends were cut back, 7 bases at V and 0 bases at J, with 13 bases in the middle. Germline CDR1 reads MNHNS; CDR2 reads SASEGT.

The chain couples TRBV7-3 to TRBJ1-2; D is undetermined. Deletions cut 5 bases from V and 8 bases from J, with 24 bases between. Germline lookup yields CDR1 SGHTA and CDR2 FQGTGA. This CDR3 spans 16 amino acids. DNA of the CDR3: TGTGCCAGCAGCCCTTACGGGGAAGGCGGTCGCGACGGCTACACCTTC. Protein product: CASSPYGEGGRDGYTF.